Listed here is a single TCR beta chain. Antigen unknown. This specimen belongs to a study of cytomegalovirus exposure and HLA in healthy donors. Whole-study findings and limits: Trimming of TCR beta V- and J-genes showed a link, identified in a later analysis, to a missense DCLRE1C variant. Highly shared sequence variants in one cluster were likely a sequencing artifact. Relative to the approximately 700-donor mean, N-insertions were reportedly fewer in an Asian-associated ancestry cluster in a later analysis.

Both 60 Vbeta primers and 13 Jbeta primers went into the PCR. Original data processing: Roughly 9.9 million shared chains were among the about 80 million unique TCR beta chains that a later analysis counted. The repertoire was sequenced with immunoSEQ multiplex PCR; TCRdb's copy has only in-frame clones and lacks some. The V and J calls and the clone size are those of that table, but D and trimming were determined from the DNA. The table shows 160,000 or so clones, with approximately 79% occurring only once. The material sequenced was PBMCs. The source is a man between 60 and 70 years old in good health and CMV-seronegative.

The CDR3 reads CATSRTSGTIHSGNTIYF. In DNA, the CDR3 is TGTGCCACCAGCAGGACTTCCGGGACAATCCACTCTGGAAACACCATATATTTT. The chain uses TRBV15 and TRBJ1-3, with a weak D call TRBD1 (6 bases). With 3 bases removed from V and 0 bases from J, the gap between germline ends came to 18 bases. Germline V gives CDR1 LNHNV, CDR2 YYDKDF (reference sequence). The CDR3 loop spans 18 amino acids.